This is a list of T cell receptor beta chains from one sample in a study of cytomegalovirus exposure and HLA in healthy donors. This table comes from immunoSEQ multiplex PCR, and its TCRdb copy is limited to in-frame clones, with some not included. The sample has 210,000 or so clones; about 75% are singletons. Specimen: PBMCs. The receptors shown here come from a man younger than 30 in good health and CMV-seronegative. CDR3s include the opening cysteine and the closing phenylalanine or tryptophan. The D gene is left open where the match is weak. Clone sizes are given selectively: once, few, many, or a class where the clone is expanded.

- - TRBJ1-5 TRBV28 TGTGCCAGCAGTCCGTTACCTAGAGGCAATCAGCCCCAGCATTTT CASSPLPRGNQPQHF
- TRBD1 TRBJ2-5 TRBV7-6 TGTGCCAGCAGCCTTATGGCGACAGGGATAGAAGAGACCCAGTACTTC CASSLMATGIEETQYF
- - TRBJ1-5 TRBV9 TGTGCCAGCAGCGTAGGAGGGAGGTATCAGCCCCAGCATTTT CASSVGGRYQPQHF
- - TRBJ2-7 TRBV2 TGTGCCAGCAGTGGTGGCGGGCGAATCTCCTACGAGCAGTACTTC CASSGGGRISYEQYF
once - TRBJ1-3 TRBV5-4 TGTGCCAGCAGCTGGACCGGGGGGATCTCTGGAAACACCATATATTTT CASSWTGGISGNTIYF
- - TRBJ1-1 TRBV27 TGTGCCAGCAGCTGGGAGAGGAACACTGAAGCTTTCTTT CASSWERNTEAFF
- - TRBJ2-7 TRBV29-1 TGCAGCGTTGATTTTAGACTTCTGGGCGAGCAGTACTTC CSVDFRLLGEQYF
- - TRBJ1-5 TRBV19 TGTGCCAGTAGTAGTGGACCGGGACAACGGCATCAGCCCCAGCATTTT CASSSGPGQRHQPQHF
- TRBD1 TRBJ2-5 TRBV19 TGTGCCAGTAGTGGGACAGGGCAAGAGACCCAGTACTTC CASSGTGQETQYF
- - TRBJ2-1 TRBV9 TGTGCCAGGGAGCAACGGGGGCAGTTCTTC CAREQRGQFF